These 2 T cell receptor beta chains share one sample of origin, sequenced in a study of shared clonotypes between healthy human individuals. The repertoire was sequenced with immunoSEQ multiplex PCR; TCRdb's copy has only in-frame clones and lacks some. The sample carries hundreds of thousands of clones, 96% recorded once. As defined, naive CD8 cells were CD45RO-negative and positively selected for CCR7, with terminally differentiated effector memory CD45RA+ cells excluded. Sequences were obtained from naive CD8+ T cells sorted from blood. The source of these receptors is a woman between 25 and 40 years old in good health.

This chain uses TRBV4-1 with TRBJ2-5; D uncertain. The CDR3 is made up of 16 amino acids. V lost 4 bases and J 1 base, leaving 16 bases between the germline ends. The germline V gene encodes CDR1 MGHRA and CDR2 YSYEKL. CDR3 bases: TGCGCCAGCAGCCTAGGTGTTCGGCGGACCCAAGAGACCCAGTACTTC. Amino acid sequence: CASSLGVRRTQETQYF.

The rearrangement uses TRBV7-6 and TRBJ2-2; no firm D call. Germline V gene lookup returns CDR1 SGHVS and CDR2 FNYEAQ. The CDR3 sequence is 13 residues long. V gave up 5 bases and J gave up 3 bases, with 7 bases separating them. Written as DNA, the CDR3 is TGTGCCAGCAGCGCCGGTTACACCGGGGAGCTGTTTTTT. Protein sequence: CASSAGYTGELFF.